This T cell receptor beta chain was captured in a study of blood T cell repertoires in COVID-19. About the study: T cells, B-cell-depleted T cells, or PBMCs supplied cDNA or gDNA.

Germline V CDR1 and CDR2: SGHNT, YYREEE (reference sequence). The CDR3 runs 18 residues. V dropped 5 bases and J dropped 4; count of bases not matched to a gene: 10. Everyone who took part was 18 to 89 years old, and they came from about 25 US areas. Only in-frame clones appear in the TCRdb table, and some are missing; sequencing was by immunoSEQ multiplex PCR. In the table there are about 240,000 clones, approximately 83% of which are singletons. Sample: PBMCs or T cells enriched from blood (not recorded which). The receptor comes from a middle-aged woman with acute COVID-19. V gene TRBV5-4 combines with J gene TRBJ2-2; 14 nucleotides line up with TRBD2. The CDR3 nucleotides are TGTGCCAGCAGTTGGGACAGGGGGACTAGCGGGAGCACCGGGGAGCTGTTTTTT. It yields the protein CASSWDRGTSGSTGELFF.